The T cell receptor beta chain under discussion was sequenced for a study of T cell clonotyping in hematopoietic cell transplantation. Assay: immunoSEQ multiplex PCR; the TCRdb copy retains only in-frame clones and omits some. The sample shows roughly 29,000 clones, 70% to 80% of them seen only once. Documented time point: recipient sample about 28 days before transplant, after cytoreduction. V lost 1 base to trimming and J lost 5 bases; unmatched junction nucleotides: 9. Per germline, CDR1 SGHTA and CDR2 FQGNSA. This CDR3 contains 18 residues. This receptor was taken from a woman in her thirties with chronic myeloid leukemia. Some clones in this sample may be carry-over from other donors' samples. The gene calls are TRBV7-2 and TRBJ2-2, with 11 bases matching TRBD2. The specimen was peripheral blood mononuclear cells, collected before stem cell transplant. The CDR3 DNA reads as TGTGCCAGCAGCTTAGTCCTACTAGCGGGGGTCGGAACCGGGGAGCTGTTTTTT. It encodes CASSLVLLAGVGTGELFF.